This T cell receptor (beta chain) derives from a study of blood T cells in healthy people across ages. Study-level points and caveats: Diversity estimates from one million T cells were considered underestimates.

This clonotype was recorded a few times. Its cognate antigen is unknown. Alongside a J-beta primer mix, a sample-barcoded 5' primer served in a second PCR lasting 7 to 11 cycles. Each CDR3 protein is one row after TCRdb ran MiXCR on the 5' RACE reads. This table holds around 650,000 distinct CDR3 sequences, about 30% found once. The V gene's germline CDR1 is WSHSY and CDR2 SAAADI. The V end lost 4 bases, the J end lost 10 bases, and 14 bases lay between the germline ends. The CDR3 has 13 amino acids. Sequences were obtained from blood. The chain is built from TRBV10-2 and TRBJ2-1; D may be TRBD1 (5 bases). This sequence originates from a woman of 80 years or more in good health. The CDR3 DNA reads TGCGCCAGCAGTGGGGGCAGGGATTGGGAGCAGTTCTTC. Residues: CASSGGRDWEQFF.